This T cell receptor beta chain came from a study of T cells in Graves' hyperthyroidism and ophthalmopathy. The CDR3 sequence is 15 residues long. The germline V gene encodes CDR1 MDHEN and CDR2 SYDVKM. J gave up 5 bases and V 6 bases, and 10 bases lay outside the gene matches. Worth noting for this clonotype: Its antigen remains unidentified.

There were TCR beta CDR3 regions amplified from RNA transcripts. HTBI primers were employed in a first-round RT-PCR of the TCR CDR3. TCRdb passed the multiplex PCR reads through MiXCR, listing each CDR3 protein once. The data show 330,000 or so distinct CDR3 sequences, roughly 20% seen once. Study outcomes and limitations: Most clonotypes expanded in thyroid above 0.001 were likewise present in blood. Ophthalmopathy stood apart from stable hyperthyroidism in a 13 V-J model.

The clonotype was recovered from a middle-aged man with Graves' ophthalmopathy. The specimen was blood. This sequence joins TRBV28 and TRBJ2-3; 8 nucleotides line up with TRBD2. The CDR3 DNA reads TGTGCCAGCAGGAGCGGGACTAGTTCCGAAGATACGCAGTATTTT. Translation gives CASRSGTSSEDTQYF.